The entry below describes one TCR beta chain. Its antigen is unidentified. This sample is drawn from a study of cytomegalovirus exposure and HLA in healthy donors. Study-wide points: When analyzed later, a missense DCLRE1C variant was found to be linked to TCR beta V- and J-gene trimming. An observed cluster of highly shared sequence variants was recorded as a likely sequencing artifact. Later analysis revealed greater clonal expansion in HLA-associated TCR beta chains than in equally common others.

After removal of 6 bases from V and 2 bases from J, the junction contained 10 bases not matched to a gene. The CDR3 extends over 16 amino acids. CDR1 and CDR2 (germline): SQVTM, ANQGSEA. 13 Jbeta primers and 60 Vbeta primers were used for the PCR. In the original workflow: In a later analysis, the count reached some 88 million unique TCR beta chains, with about 10 million shared. Only in-frame clones appear in the TCRdb table, and some are missing; sequencing was by immunoSEQ multiplex PCR. V, J and clone size reflect that table, while D and trimming were determined from the DNA. The data contain some 90,000 clones, approximately 72% of them singletons.

This chain links TRBV29-1 with TRBJ2-3, with 11 bases lining up with TRBD2. The source is a woman between 35 and 50 years old in good health and CMV-seronegative. Sequenced sample: PBMCs. CDR3 protein: CSVLPGLAVHTDTQYF. The CDR3 DNA follows: TGCAGCGTCCTACCGGGACTAGCGGTACACACAGATACGCAGTATTTT.